A single sample is the source of the 16 T cell receptor beta chains below, sequenced in a study of OX40 agonist ivuxolimab in advanced cancers. Libraries were constructed by the immunoSEQ multiplex PCR assay. TCRdb took this table from immuneACCESS and kept in-frame rearrangements with V and J called. Such tables lack part of the clones; where checked against another copy, unresolved V genes explain under half of the gap, and the rest is unexplained. Present in this sample are over 85,000 clones, roughly nine tenths of which were seen just once. The ten most abundant clones make up approximately 5.7% of the sample. The sample was CD4+ or CD8+ T cells sorted from blood, taken in a trial of the OX40 agonist ivuxolimab. These receptors were obtained from an adult with an advanced solid tumor such as melanoma, head and neck, liver or kidney cancer.

This clone occurred a few times. The chain joins TRBV27 to TRBJ2-5; 7 bases are shared with TRBD2. Per the germline V gene, CDR1 is MNHEY and CDR2 is SMNVEV (reference sequence). The junction had 8 bases not matched to a gene; V was cut back by 3 bases and J by 4 bases. The CDR3 is 15 amino acids. The CDR3: CASSLEGGPGETQYF. In DNA, the CDR3 is TGTGCCAGCAGTTTGGAGGGAGGGCCGGGAGAGACCCAGTACTTC.

This chain joins TRBV7-9 and TRBJ2-3; TRBD2 matches 12 bases. Germline V gene sequence: CDR1 SEHNR, CDR2 FQNEAQ (reference sequence). V was clipped by 1 base and J by 3 bases; unmatched bases: 11. The CDR3 contains 19 residues. Written as DNA, the CDR3 is TGTGCCAGCAGCTTAGTTTTCCCTAGCGGGGGGGATCTGACAGATACGCAGTATTTT. This translates into CASSLVFPSGGDLTDTQYF.

The rearrangement joins TRBV5-1 to TRBJ1-1; TRBD1 agrees at 7 bases. The CDR3 length is 14 residues. The germline V gene encodes CDR1 SGHRS and CDR2 YFSETQ. With 0 bases clipped from V and 5 bases from J, the junction kept 4 bases outside the gene matches. Here the CDR3 DNA reads TGCGCCAGCAGCTTGGATAACAGGGGAACTGAAGCTTTCTTT. Amino acid sequence: CASSLDNRGTEAFF.

This sequence joins TRBV19 and TRBJ2-3; 7 nucleotides align to TRBD2. Trimming at V came to 3 bases and at J to 3 bases, leaving 6 bases not matched to a gene. Germline CDR1 and CDR2: LNHDA and SQIVND (reference sequence). The CDR3 has 15 amino acids. CDR3 in DNA: TGTGCCAGTAGTATTGGTGGGAGGGTGACAGATACGCAGTATTTT. It is translated as CASSIGGRVTDTQYF.

The chain joins TRBV2 to TRBJ2-4; D remains ambiguous. CDR3 length: 15 residues. CDR1 and CDR2 from the germline V gene are SNHLY and FYNNEI. Trimming shortened V by 1 base and J by 0 bases, and 7 bases separated the two germline ends. This chain's CDR3 is CASSEDGLAKNIQYF. DNA of the CDR3: TGTGCCAGCAGTGAAGACGGCTTAGCCAAAAACATTCAGTACTTC.

The chain combines TRBV11-3 with TRBJ1-2; unclear D gene. The CDR3 is 14 amino acids. CDR1 is SGHNT and CDR2 is YENEEA in the germline V gene. V gave up 3 bases and J gave up 7 bases, with 15 bases separating them. The CDR3 DNA is TGTGCCAGCAGCTTGGGATCACTCGTCGGTGGCTACACCTTC. Translated, it gives CASSLGSLVGGYTF.

The J gene is TRBJ2-7, the V gene TRBV5-8; D uncertain. The V gene lost 2 bases and the J gene lost 4 bases, with 16 bases spanning the gap. The CDR3 length is 15 residues. Germline V gene data show CDR1 as SGHTS and CDR2 as YDEGEE. The CDR3 reads CASSLSRLGAYEQYF. The CDR3 bases are TGTGCCAGCAGCTTATCTCGTCTGGGCGCTTACGAGCAGTACTTC.

This clone is a singleton in its sample. The CDR3 DNA reads TGTGCCTGTTCTATGGGACAGGGACAATCCGGGGAGCTGTTTTTT. Amino acid sequence: CACSMGQGQSGELFF. The genes are TRBV30 and TRBJ2-2, with 9 positions matching TRBD1. The CDR3 has 15 amino acids. Germline-derived CDR1 and CDR2 are GTSNPN and SVGIG (reference sequence). Germline trimming cut 6 bases from V and 6 bases from J; bases unmatched to any gene: 11.

The rearrangement uses TRBV9 and TRBJ2-5; a weak D match, TRBD2 (6 bases). The CDR3 is made up of 14 amino acids. Germline values: CDR1 SGDLS, CDR2 YYNGEE. V was clipped by 3 bases and J by 3 bases, with 12 bases between them. In DNA form, the CDR3 reads TGTGCCAGCAGCGCATACGGGAGTAAAGAGACCCAGTACTTC. Translation: CASSAYGSKETQYF.

The gene calls are TRBV5-1 and TRBJ1-2; possibly TRBD1 for D (6 bases). CDR1 SGHRS and CDR2 YFSETQ come from the germline V gene. The V gene lost 7 bases and the J gene lost 0 bases, with 16 bases spanning the gap. The CDR3 loop spans 15 amino acids. CDR3 DNA: TGCGCCAGCCGCCCGTCGACAGGCCCTAACTATGGCTACACCTTC. It specifies CASRPSTGPNYGYTF.

The chain joins TRBV5-1 to TRBJ1-5; no firm D call. There are 14 residues in the CDR3. CDR1 is SGHRS, CDR2 YFSETQ, per germline. V dropped 4 bases and J dropped 3 bases, with 11 bases sitting between them. The CDR3 loop reads CASSLDGINQPQHF. The CDR3 bases are TGCGCCAGCAGCCTGGACGGAATCAATCAGCCCCAGCATTTT.

V usage is TRBV12-5 and J usage is TRBJ2-3; D tentatively fits TRBD1 or TRBD2 (6 bases each). The CDR3 spans 12 residues. Deletions cut 4 bases from V and 9 bases from J, with 11 bases between. Germline loops: CDR1 LGHNT, CDR2 FRNRAP. The CDR3 region has the DNA TGTGCTAGTGGTTCGAGGGGGGACACGCAGTATTTT. It is translated as CASGSRGDTQYF.

The chain employs TRBV7-9 and TRBJ2-4; D not resolved. The CDR3 runs to 16 residues. The V and J ends lost 4 bases and 1 base respectively, with 14 bases between them. The germline CDR1 and CDR2 sequences are SEHNR and FQNEAQ (reference sequence). This CDR3 is CASSSSSGVAKNIQYF. In nucleotides, the CDR3 is TGTGCCAGCAGCTCCTCTTCTGGCGTGGCCAAAAACATTCAGTACTTC.

The rearrangement links TRBV13 to TRBJ2-3, with TRBD2 identical over 13 bases. V dropped 5 bases and J dropped 0; count of bases not matched to a gene: 11. The CDR3 sequence is 19 residues long. Germline CDR1 is PRHDT and CDR2 is FYEKMQ (reference sequence). The CDR3 DNA sequence: TGTGCCAGCAGCCAGACTAGCGGGAGGACTTTTTCGAGCACAGATACGCAGTATTTT. The encoded protein is CASSQTSGRTFSSTDTQYF.

The genes are TRBV9 and TRBJ1-2; the D is unclear. The CDR3 is 13 amino acids. Germline V gives CDR1 SGDLS, CDR2 YYNGEE. V lost 3 bases and J lost 1, with 7 bases in between. CDR3 in amino acids: CASSGRSNYGYTF. The CDR3 DNA sequence: TGTGCCAGCAGCGGTCGGAGTAACTATGGCTACACCTTC. The full variable domain, its missing parts supplied by reference TRBV9 and TRBJ1-2, is DSGVTQTPKHLITATGQRVTLRCSPRSGDLSVYWYQQSLDQGLQFLIQYYNGEERAKGNILERFSAQQFPDLHSELNLSSLELGDSALYFCASSGRSNYGYTFGSGTRLTVV.

This clone was seen just once. J is TRBJ2-2 and V is TRBV11-2, with D possibly TRBD1 on 6 matching bases. This CDR3 comprises 15 residues. Per the germline V gene, CDR1 is SGHAT and CDR2 is FQNNGV. V gave up 1 base and J gave up 6 bases, with 12 bases separating them. The CDR3 sequence: CASSLGLDRPGELFF. The CDR3 coding sequence is TGTGCCAGCAGCTTAGGGCTGGACAGACCCGGGGAGCTGTTTTTT.